This T cell receptor (delta chain) is drawn from a study of Vδ1+ human thymocytes (dated by TCRdb to 2016 to 2019). About the full investigation: As a data resource, the study described the mRNA-level TRG and TRD CDR3 repertoires found in highly purified Vdelta1+ thymocytes taken from young children. The multiplex-based CDR3 amplicon strategy had previously been validated against 5'RACE-based CDR3 amplicon generation methods. General findings and caveats noted by the study authors: Donors did not cluster by age or sex, so the analyses were not stratified by age or sex. Donors shared many TRG clonotypes (up to about 6.9x10^3), but TRD repertoires were essentially private, with at most 130 shared. In contrast to oligoclonal peripheral blood repertoires, thymic TRG and TRD repertoires appeared to be highly polyclonal with Gaussian CDR3 length distributions. Because unexpected Vdelta2 sequences could lead to misinterpretation of bulk repertoire data, the authors recommended using highly purified populations and single-cell validation. Despite high sort purity, about 22% of thymic TRD sequences were Vdelta2 (and few Vdelta3), unlike peripheral blood Vdelta1+ controls.

As regards this clone: It lacks a known antigen. Per-nucleotide qualities are absent, and no much larger clonotype sits a single base away.

The CDR1 and CDR2 encoded by the germline V gene are TSWWSYY and QGS. From its cysteine to its phenylalanine, the CDR3 spans 19 amino acids. Only the CDR3 DNA is retained, 57 bases long and in frame from the first base. V was cut back by 2 bases and J by 4 bases, leaving a gap of 26 bases between them. RNA extraction was performed with the RNeasy mini kit, and reverse transcription was done with Superscript III. To generate the CDR3 amplicons, a multiplex PCR was run using pooled V-gene forward primers together with a constant-region reverse primer that carried Illumina adaptor overhangs. After gel purification, the amplicons were indexed with Nextera index primers over roughly 8 extra PCR cycles and then purified using AMPure XP beads. Libraries were sequenced on an Illumina MiSeq with paired-end 250 bp reads, dual indexing and about 22% PhiX spike-in. Per the original workflow: FastQC was used to check read quality, and ea-utils fastq-join was used to merge TRG read pairs. Sequences were annotated with IMGT/HighV-QUEST, keeping only productive sequences with unambiguous V-gene assignment; clonotypes were defined by identical CDR3 sequence. For downstream analysis, the tools were VDJtools 1.1.1, tcR 2.2.3, Treemap and vegan Shannon diversity in R 3.4.4. TCRdb called clones afresh from the public reads with CATT; identical DNA rows were later merged. These V and J calls derive from TCRdb rather than the authors' analysis. Within this sample are tens of thousands of delta-chain clones, with more than 15% of them counted one time only. Together, the top ten hold around 0.5% of the sample.

Thymic samples were depleted of alphabeta T cells, then CD3+ TCRVdelta1+ TCRVdelta2- thymocytes were FACS-sorted. Sorted Vdelta1+ thymocyte purity ranged from roughly 96% to 99.6%. Thymic specimens were obtained from about 8 paediatric patients, aged from roughly 5 days to 16 months, who were undergoing corrective cardiac surgery. After the thymic tissue was dispersed, mononuclear cells were isolated using a Histopaque-1077 density gradient. For staining, the antibodies used were anti-TCRVdelta1 clone TS8.2, anti-TCRVdelta2 clone B6, anti-CD3 clone HIT3a and anti-TCRalphabeta clone IP26. The sequence was obtained from a boy younger than two who had congenital heart surgery. Rearrangement joined TRDV1 to TRDJ1, and TRDD3 may be the D gene, going by 8 matching bases. Sequencing input: Vdelta1+ gamma-delta thymocytes from the thymus. The sample's cell subset or site, from its label and the paper: FACS-sorted CD3+ TCRalphabeta- TCRVdelta1+ TCRVdelta2- thymocytes. The base sequence is TGTGCTCTTGGGGAATCGTTCCTACGCCAACTGGGGGTCAACGATAAACTCATCTTT. Translated, it reads CALGESFLRQLGVNDKLIF.